This paragraph reports one T cell receptor (beta chain). What antigen it recognizes has not been identified. No clone much larger than this one lies a single base away; base qualities are absent. TCR CDR3 regions were amplified from genomic DNA by multiplex PCR using the deep immunoSEQ assay. For each cell subset, the extracted genomic DNA was distributed evenly across all wells of several immunoSEQ 96-well plates, and each plate served as one replicate. Each replicate PCR for sorted subsets received 200 ng genomic DNA, equal to around 32,000 T cell genomes. Purified libraries were measured with a Qubit 3.0 fluorometer, size-checked on a Bioanalyzer 2100, and measured again with the KAPA Library Quantification kit. A separate single-read 150-cycle Illumina NextSeq 550 flow cell was used to sequence each immunoSEQ 96-well plate. As for the authors' bioinformatics: Because the immunoSEQ output held only junctional sequences and lacked quality scores, the filtering could not match the filtering applied to full-length reads. To assign V/J genes and CDR3, sequences were annotated using PyIR, a Python wrapper for IgBLAST v1.9, with IMGT germline references. Reads were filtered out if the reads had weak V/J assignments (E-value above 1e-6), no CDR3, stop codons, out-of-frame junctions, or ambiguous translated residues. A V3J clonotype was defined by an identical inferred V gene, J gene, and CDR3 amino acid sequence. The percentage overlap between two repertoires was calculated by dividing the number of shared unique clonotypes by the size of the smaller repertoire. Three approaches were used to assess repertoire richness: RTK rarefaction, the Chao1 estimator, and Recon v2.1 estimates of unobserved clonotypes. OLGA was used to compute generation probabilities for all TCRbeta clonotypes that the gDNA method yielded from a handful of donors. TCRdb provides this immuneACCESS table in a form limited to in-frame rearrangements. Some clones are lacking; in checked studies, under half of them reflect an unresolved V gene, and why the rest are absent is not known. Clone size and V and J calls were adopted from that table, with D and trimming inferred from the DNA. Within this sample are a few million clones, with around 90% of them counted one time only. Around 0.38% of the sample is taken by the ten largest.

Donors were healthy HIV-negative adults with no recently reported acute infections or vaccinations. Every donor was a Caucasian adult living in Nashville, Tennessee, USA. CD4+ T cells were enriched by magnetic negative selection; naive cells were then positively selected on CD45RA, and the negative fraction formed the memory subset. Blood was obtained by leukapheresis, after which PBMCs were separated by Ficoll-Histopaque density gradient centrifugation and cryopreserved in liquid nitrogen vapor phase. Purity and quantity of every magnetically sorted T cell population were checked by analytical flow cytometry. Genomic DNA was isolated from every sorted fraction and measured by UV absorbance on a Nanodrop 2000c. The data were taken from a study of shared clonotypes between healthy human individuals (TCRdb year 2020). About the full investigation: A couple of women and a few men aged 18 to 49 years were included in the cohort. Per donor, leukapheresis produced somewhere between about 0.94 and 9 billion PBMCs. Libraries were prepared and TCR repertoires were sequenced by different laboratories using diverse techniques, in order to increase sequencing depth and limit assay-specific biases. For each donor, three plates each were used for CD4 naive and CD4 memory, two plates were used for CD8 naive, and one plate was used for CD8 memory. To estimate repertoire size and how much clonotypes are shared between individuals, the study performed deep sequencing of blood TCR repertoires from roughly five healthy adults.

From the cysteine up to the phenylalanine, the CDR3 has a length of 14 residues. CDR3 DNA only is kept here, 42 bases in frame from base 1. V and J lose 5 bases and 6 bases, and a span of 17 bases separates them. From the germline V gene (reference sequence), CDR1 is SGHNT and CDR2 is YYREEE. The research as a whole found: Because the study included only a small number of donors, the genetic and exposure-history diversity represented was limited. Sampling was restricted to blood, and TCR repertoires in tissues likely differ from the TCR repertoires found in blood. Around 5% of naive CD4, 3.5% of naive CD8, approximately 2% of memory CD4, and about 0.4% of memory CD8 clonotypes were shared across a handful of donors. Rarefaction of sorted-subset datasets indicated incomplete sequencing despite the large sequencing depth. Naive subsets generally had larger estimated clonotype richness than memory subsets did. Pairwise subsampling indicated that sequencing depth was expected to affect the degree of clonotype sharing among donors. Compared with non-shared clonotypes, the clonotypes found in all four sorted-subset donors had higher generation probabilities.

Input material: naive CD4+ T cells from PBMCs. The sample's cell subset or site label, in plain terms: CD45RA+ positively selected. This receptor chain uses TRBV5-4 and TRBJ1-2, with a weak D call of TRBD1 (5 bases match). The TCR comes from a man between 18 and 35 years old in good health. Some clones in this sample may be carry-over from other donors' samples. The CDR3 in this case is CASSSPGGMNGYTF. The bases are TGTGCCAGCAGTTCCCCGGGGGGAATGAATGGCTACACCTTC.